Below, 9 T cell receptor beta chains from the same sample are listed, as sequenced in a study of cytomegalovirus exposure and HLA in healthy donors. A multiplex PCR was run with 60 Vbeta primers and 13 Jbeta primers. The table came from immunoSEQ multiplex PCR; TCRdb's copy has only in-frame clones and leaves some out. This sample has over 150,000 clones; about four fifths occur once, and the top ten carry about 4.5%. Sequencing input: PBMCs. Source of these receptors: a man younger than 40 in good health and CMV-seronegative.

This chain links TRBV4-3 with TRBJ2-4; D might be TRBD1 (5 bases). The CDR3 sequence is 15 residues long. Trimming cost V 0 bases and J 1 base, with 7 bases left between them. Germline CDR1 is LGHNA and CDR2 is YSLEER. In nucleotides, the CDR3 is TGCGCCAGCAGCCAAGATAAGGGGGCCAAAAACATTCAGTACTTC. Translated, it gives CASSQDKGAKNIQYF.

A single count supports this clone. The V call is TRBV28, the J call TRBJ1-1; TRBD1 matches at 8 bases. Looked up from germline, CDR1 is MDHEN and CDR2 is SYDVKM. The J segment lost 6 bases and the V segment lost 6 bases, leaving 6 bases of the junction unmatched. The CDR3 consists of 13 residues. CDR3 protein: CASSWGQVAEAFF. The DNA for the CDR3 is TGTGCCAGCAGCTGGGGACAGGTCGCTGAAGCTTTCTTT.

This rearrangement joins TRBV30 to TRBJ2-1; D is ambiguous. From germline, CDR1 is GTSNPN and CDR2 SVGIG (reference sequence). The CDR3 runs 11 residues. V was cut by 5 bases and J by 8 bases, with 10 bases left in between. The CDR3 protein is CAWSRIDEQFF. The CDR3 DNA follows: TGTGCCTGGTCTAGAATCGATGAGCAGTTCTTC.

The J gene is TRBJ2-7, the V gene TRBV7-8; TRBD2 matches at 9 bases. This CDR3 is built from 17 residues. The germline V gene has CDR1 SGHVS and CDR2 FQNEAQ. Unmatched junction bases numbered 16, after V lost 5 bases and J lost 5 bases. Written as DNA, the CDR3 is TGTGCCAGCAGCCCGGGGGAAGCGGGAGGCCCTAGGGACGAGCAGTACTTC. The encoded protein is CASSPGEAGGPRDEQYF.

V is TRBV27 and J is TRBJ1-1; D call uncertain. The CDR3 has 14 amino acids. V was pared by 1 base and J by 5 bases, with 11 bases between. The germline V gene encodes CDR1 MNHEY and CDR2 SMNVEV (reference sequence). This CDR3 is CASSLYPALTEAFF. As DNA, the CDR3 is TGTGCCAGCAGTTTATACCCTGCTCTAACTGAAGCTTTCTTT.

This clone has a handful of counts. This chain connects TRBV6-5 to TRBJ2-7, with unresolved D. Trimming pared 7 bases from V and 3 bases from J, leaving 16 bases between. This CDR3 has 14 residues. Per the germline V gene, CDR1 is MNHEY and CDR2 is SVGAGI. CDR3 sequence reads: CASTTTGYIYEQYF. DNA for the CDR3: TGTGCCAGCACCACAACCGGGTACATCTACGAGCAGTACTTC.

V usage is TRBV2 and J usage is TRBJ1-1, with no clear D. Germline V gene lookup returns CDR1 SNHLY and CDR2 FYNNEI. V shed 7 bases and J shed 5 bases, with 14 bases lying between them. The CDR3 consists of 13 residues. CDR3 in DNA: TGTGCCAGCAAGCCCCCCGGGAAAACTGAAGCTTTCTTT. Protein product: CASKPPGKTEAFF. Drawing the rest from reference TRBV2 and TRBJ1-1, the complete variable domain is EPEVTQTPSHQVTQMGQEVILRCVPISNHLYFYWYRQILGQKVEFLVSFYNNEISEKSEIFDDQFSVERPDGSNFTLKIRSTKLEDSAMYFCASKPPGKTEAFFGQGTRLTVV.

This clone was observed a few times. The chain employs TRBV4-1 and TRBJ2-5, with 9 bases fitting TRBD1. This CDR3 comprises 14 residues. In germline, CDR1 is MGHRA, CDR2 YSYEKL. V dropped 5 bases and J dropped 2; count of bases not matched to a gene: 3. CDR3 amino acids: CASSGQGLQETQYF. CDR3 DNA: TGCGCCAGCAGCGGACAGGGGTTACAAGAGACCCAGTACTTC.

This sequence joins TRBV5-1 and TRBJ2-1, with TRBD2 matching 11 bases. J gave up 7 bases and V 0 bases, and 9 bases lay outside the gene matches. CDR3 length equals 17 residues. Germline V lookup: CDR1 SGHRS, CDR2 YFSETQ. The CDR3 DNA is TGCGCCAGCAGCTTGGGTGTACTAGCGGGAGTTAGTAATGAGCAGTTCTTC. Translating it yields CASSLGVLAGVSNEQFF.